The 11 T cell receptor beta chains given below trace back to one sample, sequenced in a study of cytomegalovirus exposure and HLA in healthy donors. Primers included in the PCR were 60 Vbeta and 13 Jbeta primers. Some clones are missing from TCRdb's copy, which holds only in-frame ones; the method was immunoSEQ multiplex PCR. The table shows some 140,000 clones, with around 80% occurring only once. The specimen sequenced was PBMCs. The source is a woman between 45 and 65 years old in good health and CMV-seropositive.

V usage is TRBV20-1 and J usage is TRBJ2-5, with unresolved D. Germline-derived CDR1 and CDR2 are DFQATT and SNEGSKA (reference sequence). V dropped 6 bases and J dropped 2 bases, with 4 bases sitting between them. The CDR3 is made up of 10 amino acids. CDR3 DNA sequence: TGCAGTGCGTATCAAGAGACCCAGTACTTC. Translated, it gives CSAYQETQYF.

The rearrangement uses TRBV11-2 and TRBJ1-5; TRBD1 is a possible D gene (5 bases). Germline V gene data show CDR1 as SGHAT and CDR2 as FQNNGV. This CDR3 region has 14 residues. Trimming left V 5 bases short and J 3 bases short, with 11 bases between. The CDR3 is CASSQAGNNQPQHF. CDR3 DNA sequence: TGTGCCAGCAGCCAGGCAGGGAACAATCAGCCCCAGCATTTT. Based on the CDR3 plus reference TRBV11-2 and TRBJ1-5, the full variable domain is EAGVAQSPRYKIIEKRQSVAFWCNPISGHATLYWYQQILGQGPKLLIQFQNNGVVDDSQLPKDRFSAERLKGVDSTLKIQPAKLEDSAVYLCASSQAGNNQPQHFGDGTRLSIL.

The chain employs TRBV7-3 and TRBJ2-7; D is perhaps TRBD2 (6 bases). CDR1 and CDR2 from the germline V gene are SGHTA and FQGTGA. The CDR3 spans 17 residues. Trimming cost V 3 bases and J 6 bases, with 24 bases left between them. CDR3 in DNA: TGTGCCAGCAGCTTTTGCCCTAGCGCTTATCCCACCCTCGAGCAGTACTTC. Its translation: CASSFCPSAYPTLEQYF.

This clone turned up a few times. The CDR3 coding sequence is TGTGCCAGCAGTTCATCCGGGACAGCCAATCAGCCCCAGCATTTT. It is translated as CASSSSGTANQPQHF. The chain is built from TRBV28 and TRBJ1-5; 7 bases agree with TRBD1. CDR1 and CDR2 (germline): MDHEN, SYDVKM. Losses at the gene ends were 4 bases for V and 3 bases for J; bases not matched to a gene: 6. The CDR3 runs to 15 residues.

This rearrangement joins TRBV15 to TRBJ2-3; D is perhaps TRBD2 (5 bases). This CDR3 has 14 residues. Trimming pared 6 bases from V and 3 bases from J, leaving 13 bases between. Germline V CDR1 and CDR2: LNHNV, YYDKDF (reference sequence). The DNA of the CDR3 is TGTGCCACCAGGGGTCGATCGGGGACAGATACGCAGTATTTT. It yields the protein CATRGRSGTDTQYF.

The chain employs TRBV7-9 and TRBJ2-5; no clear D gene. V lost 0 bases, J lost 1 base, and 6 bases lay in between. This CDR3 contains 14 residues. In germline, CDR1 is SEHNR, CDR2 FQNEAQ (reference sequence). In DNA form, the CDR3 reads TGTGCCAGCAGCTTAGCGGGCAGCCAAGAGACCCAGTACTTC. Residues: CASSLAGSQETQYF. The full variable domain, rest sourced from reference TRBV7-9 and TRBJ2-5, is DTGVSQNPRHKITKRGQNVTFRCDPISEHNRLYWYRQTLGQGPEFLTYFQNEAQLEKSRLLSDRFSAERPKGSFSTLEIQRTEQGDSAMYLCASSLAGSQETQYFGPGTRLLVL.

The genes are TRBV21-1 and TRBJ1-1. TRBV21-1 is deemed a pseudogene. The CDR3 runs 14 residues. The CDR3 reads CATMGASNGTGAFF. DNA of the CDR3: TGTGCCACCATGGGCGCCTCTAACGGGACTGGAGCTTTCTTT.

The CDR3 spells CASSHRVGGLNTEAFF. The DNA of the CDR3 is TGTGCCAGCAGCCATCGGGTCGGGGGGCTGAACACTGAAGCTTTCTTT. The chain combines TRBV14 with TRBJ1-1, with D perhaps TRBD1 (6 bases). The germline CDR1 and CDR2 sequences are SGHDN and FVKESK. The CDR3 sequence is 16 residues long. Trimming removed 3 bases from V and 0 bases from J, with 14 bases in between.

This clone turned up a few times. CDR3 in DNA: TGTGCCAGTAGTATTTCGGGAGGAGGCAATCAGCCCCAGCATTTT. The encoded protein is CASSISGGGNQPQHF. The gene calls are TRBV19 and TRBJ1-5; D gene ambiguous. CDR1 LNHDA and CDR2 SQIVND come from the germline V gene (reference sequence). With 3 bases removed from V and 2 bases from J, the gap between germline ends came to 11 bases. The CDR3 contains 15 residues.

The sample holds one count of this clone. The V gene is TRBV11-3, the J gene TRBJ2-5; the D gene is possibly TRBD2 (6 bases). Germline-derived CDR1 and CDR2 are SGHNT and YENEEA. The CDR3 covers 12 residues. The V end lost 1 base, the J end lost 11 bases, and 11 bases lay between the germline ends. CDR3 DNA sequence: TGTGCCAGCAGCTTAGGCCCGGGGGAGCAGTACTTC. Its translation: CASSLGPGEQYF.

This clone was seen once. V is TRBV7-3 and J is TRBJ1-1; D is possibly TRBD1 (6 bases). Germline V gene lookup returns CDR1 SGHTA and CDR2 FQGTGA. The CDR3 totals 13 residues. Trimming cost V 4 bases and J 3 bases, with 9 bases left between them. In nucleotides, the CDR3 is TGTGCCAGCAGCTACTCAGGGGACACTGAAGCTTTCTTT. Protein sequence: CASSYSGDTEAFF.